The present entry profiles one TCR beta chain with its context. The target antigen is unknown. The method was immunoSEQ multiplex PCR; TCRdb's version includes in-frame clones alone and lacks a portion of them. The repertoire has around 1,000,000 clones, around three quarters of them found once; the top ten carry roughly 0.82%. This entry is derived from a study of shared clonotypes between healthy human individuals. Study results and limitations: Researchers sampled only blood; tissue repertoires likely differ.

This CDR3 is built from 14 residues. V shed 4 bases and J 5 bases; nucleotides not matched to a gene: 6. The germline V gene has CDR1 SQVTM and CDR2 ANQGSEA. Sequencing used memory CD4+ T cells from PBMCs. Documented subset: CD45RA-negative fraction. The chain recombines TRBV29-1 with TRBJ2-5; 11 bases match TRBD1. This receptor was obtained from a man aged 18 to 29 in good health. Some clones in this sample may be carry-over from other donors' samples. CDR3 DNA sequence: TGCAGCGTTGGAGGGACAGGGGGTGCGGAGACCCAGTACTTC. This gives the protein CSVGGTGGAETQYF.